The 2 T cell receptor beta chains listed next were all sequenced from one sample in a study of blood T cell repertoires in COVID-19. Profiled with immunoSEQ multiplex PCR; TCRdb holds only in-frame clones, not every one. The sample includes about 350,000 clones, roughly 90% seen only once; the top ten take approximately 0.93%. The sequenced sample was PBMCs or T cells enriched from blood (not recorded which). These receptors originate from a woman in her 30s who had been exposed to COVID-19.

The chain recombines TRBV20-1 with TRBJ1-2; 7 bases match TRBD1. The CDR3 runs to 14 residues. From germline, CDR1 is DFQATT and CDR2 SNEGSKA (reference sequence). The V segment lost 3 bases and the J segment 1 base; nucleotides outside the gene matches: 5. Written as DNA, the CDR3 is TGCAGTGCTAGTTTGGGACAGCTTAACTATGGCTACACCTTC. It translates to CSASLGQLNYGYTF.

The gene calls are TRBV5-1 and TRBJ2-7, with 7 bases matching TRBD2. The CDR3 sequence is 15 residues long. From germline, CDR1 is SGHRS and CDR2 YFSETQ. Losses at the gene ends were 0 bases for V and 2 bases for J; bases not matched to a gene: 5. CDR3 nucleotides: TGCGCCAGCAGCTTGGTGGCGGGAGAGACCTACGAGCAGTACTTC. It yields the protein CASSLVAGETYEQYF.